This passage covers 21 T cell receptor beta chains from one sample sequenced in a study of T cells after yellow fever vaccination. TCRdb redid the calling of the 5' RACE reads with MiXCR, one entry per CDR3 protein. The sample consists of around 310,000 distinct CDR3 sequences, roughly 4% of them appearing once. Sequencing used PBMCs, obtained 5 days after the yellow fever booster vaccination. These receptors all stem from a man younger than 35 who received the YFV17D yellow fever vaccine.

This clonotype was detected only a few times. The chain uses TRBV3-1 and TRBJ1-2, with D tentatively TRBD1 (5 bases). Germline loops: CDR1 LGHDT, CDR2 YNNKEL (reference sequence). Trimming removed 0 bases at V and 5 bases at J, with 16 bases between. This CDR3 is 16 amino acids long. The CDR3 DNA reads as TGTGCCAGCAGCCAAGAGAGTGTGGCAGGGAAATATGGCTACACCTTC. Encoded protein: CASSQESVAGKYGYTF. The full variable domain, with the rest looked up from reference TRBV3-1 and TRBJ1-2, is DTAVSQTPKYLVTQMGNDKSIKCEQNLGHDTMYWYKQDSKKFLKIMFSYNNKELIINETVPNRFSPKSPDKAHLNLHINSLELGDSAVYFCASSQESVAGKYGYTFGSGTRLTVV.

This clonotype was seen a handful of times. The V and J genes are TRBV20-1 and TRBJ2-3; 11 bases are shared with TRBD2. Germline V gene sequence: CDR1 DFQATT, CDR2 SNEGSKA (reference sequence). The CDR3 spans 13 residues. With 7 bases clipped from V and 3 bases from J, the junction kept 3 bases outside the gene matches. In DNA, the CDR3 is TGCAGTGTCCCTAGCGGGGGGACAGATACGCAGTATTTT. It codes for CSVPSGGTDTQYF.

This clonotype was counted ten times or more. The V gene is TRBV12-3 or TRBV12-4, the J gene TRBJ2-7, with TRBD2 as a possible D gene (6 bases). V was shortened by 3 bases and J by 5 bases, with 8 bases between the two germline ends. The CDR3 length is 12 residues. The DNA for the CDR3 is TGTGCCAGCAGTTTTCGGGGGAACGAGCAGTACTTC. Translation gives CASSFRGNEQYF.

This clonotype was seen ten or more times. This chain uses TRBV15 with TRBJ1-2; 7 bases line up with TRBD1. The junction had 4 bases not matched to a gene; V was cut back by 0 bases and J by 3 bases. The CDR3 has 15 residues. The germline V gene has CDR1 LNHNV and CDR2 YYDKDF (reference sequence). The CDR3 DNA is TGTGCCACCAGCAGAGACCGGGACAGATACTATGGCTACACCTTC. This sequence encodes CATSRDRDRYYGYTF.

This clonotype was seen ten or more times. The chain is built from TRBV7-2 and TRBJ2-7; no reliable D call. Trimming took 1 base from V and 5 from J, leaving 15 bases between them. Germline V CDR1 and CDR2: SGHTA, FQGNSA. The CDR3 totals 15 residues. The CDR3 bases are TGTGCCAGCAGCTTAGGAGGCTCAGTCGCTAACGAGCAGTACTTC. The encoded protein is CASSLGGSVANEQYF.

This clonotype has more than one count but fewer than ten. This chain connects TRBV27 to TRBJ1-1; no clear D. Germline V CDR1 and CDR2: MNHEY, SMNVEV (reference sequence). The CDR3 spans 16 residues. Between the trimmed V and J ends, which lost 5 bases and 2 bases, there was a span of 18 bases. The CDR3 loop reads CASSPTDAEKNTEAFF. Here the CDR3 DNA reads TGTGCCAGCAGTCCCACAGACGCGGAGAAAAACACTGAAGCTTTCTTT.

The table lists this clonotype with a few counts. At one boundary the junction diverges from the germline segment, which might be a read error. The chain recombines TRBV5-5 with TRBJ1-5, with 12 positions matching TRBD1. Germline-derived CDR1 and CDR2 are SGHKS and YYEKEE (reference sequence). The CDR3 loop spans 18 amino acids. CDR3 protein: CASSKTAGTGGFRQPKHF. CDR3 coding DNA: TGTGCCAGCAGTAAGACCGCCGGGACAGGGGGCTTCCGGCAGCCCAAGCATTTT.

In its sample, this clonotype was seen a few times. The rearrangement uses TRBV5-6 and TRBJ2-6, with TRBD1 matching 7 bases. The V gene's germline CDR1 is SGHDT and CDR2 YYEEEE. V was clipped by 5 bases and J by 3 bases; unmatched bases: 8. The CDR3 spans 16 residues. The CDR3 DNA is TGTGCCAGCAGGTTAGACAGGGTCGGTGGGGCCAACGTCCTGACTTTC. Protein product: CASRLDRVGGANVLTF.

The sample holds a few counts of this clonotype. The chain combines TRBV2 with TRBJ2-7; D may match TRBD1 or TRBD2 (5 bases each). Germline CDR1 SNHLY, CDR2 FYNNEI. The CDR3 has 14 residues. V was cut by 1 base and J by 5 bases, with 12 bases left in between. CDR3 DNA sequence: TGTGCCAGCAGTGAAGGTGAGGGGAGAGACGAGCAGTACGTC. Translated, it gives CASSEGEGRDEQYV.

This clonotype was picked up a small number of times. CDR3 amino acids: CSARALQGVSQPQHF. CDR3 bases: TGCAGTGCTAGAGCCTTACAGGGTGTGAGTCAGCCCCAGCATTTT. The genes are TRBV20-1 and TRBJ1-5, with D possibly TRBD1 on 6 matching bases. The length of the CDR3 is 15 residues. The V and J ends lost 1 base and 6 bases respectively, with 16 bases between them. Germline CDR1 DFQATT, CDR2 SNEGSKA (reference sequence).

This chain links TRBV5-5 with TRBJ2-2; 12 positions match TRBD2. This CDR3 has 17 amino acids. V was clipped by 2 bases and J by 2 bases; unmatched bases: 4. CDR1 and CDR2 (germline): SGHKS, YYEKEE (reference sequence). The CDR3 DNA follows: TGTGCCAGCAGCTTTACTAGCGGGGGGACAAACACCGGGGAGCTGTTTTTT. It translates to CASSFTSGGTNTGELFF.

Only a few counts were recorded for this clonotype. This chain links TRBV19 with TRBJ1-2; TRBD1 is a possible D gene (5 bases). Per the germline V gene, CDR1 is LNHDA and CDR2 is SQIVND (reference sequence). Trimming pared 3 bases from V and 2 bases from J, leaving 7 bases between. This CDR3 comprises 13 residues. CDR3 loop: CASSIEGNYGYTF. CDR3 nucleotides: TGTGCCAGTAGTATCGAGGGGAACTATGGCTACACCTTC.

In DNA form, the CDR3 reads TGTGCCAGCAGCCCTTCGGTGTGGGGTACGGACACCGGGGAGCTGTTTTTT. It encodes CASSPSVWGTDTGELFF. The chain joins TRBV2 to TRBJ2-2, with unresolved D. The CDR3 contains 17 residues. V was clipped by 6 bases and J by 3 bases, with 20 bases between them. Germline CDR1 is SNHLY and CDR2 is FYNNEI.

This rearrangement joins TRBV3-1 to TRBJ2-3, with 9 bases lining up with TRBD1. V shed 1 base, J shed 3 bases, and the junction held 5 bases outside the gene matches. The CDR3 totals 16 residues. Germline assignment: CDR1 LGHDT and CDR2 YNNKEL (reference sequence). Written as DNA, the CDR3 is TGTGCCAGCAGCCAAGGTCGGACAGGGGCGACAGATACGCAGTATTTT. Translating gives CASSQGRTGATDTQYF.

In its sample, this clonotype was seen many times. The CDR3 spells CASSEYLGAGANVLTF. CDR3 coding DNA: TGTGCCAGCAGTGAATATTTAGGGGCTGGGGCCAACGTCCTGACTTTC. V and J are TRBV25-1 and TRBJ2-6, with D possibly being TRBD1 (5 bases). The germline CDR1 and CDR2 sequences are MGHDK and SYGVNS. The length of the CDR3 is 16 residues. The V and J ends lost 0 bases and 2 bases respectively, with 8 bases between them.

This clonotype has ten or more counts. The chain is built from TRBV4-3 and TRBJ2-1, with 11 bases fitting TRBD2. In germline, CDR1 is LGHNA, CDR2 YSLEER. CDR3 length: 18 amino acids. The trim removed 0 bases at V and 7 bases at J, leaving 11 bases unmatched. The CDR3 bases are TGCGCCAGCAGCCAAGAGGGGCTAGCGGGGGGCCCAGGGAATGAGCAGTTCTTC. This sequence encodes CASSQEGLAGGPGNEQFF.

CDR3 DNA: TGTGCCAGCAGTTCAGGAAGTCAGCCCCAGCATTTT. This codes for CASSSGSQPQHF. The chain couples TRBV12-3 or TRBV12-4 to TRBJ1-5; D call uncertain. CDR3 length: 12 residues. The V and J ends lost 4 bases and 6 bases respectively, with 7 bases between them.

This chain connects TRBV7-9 to TRBJ2-1; TRBD1 might be the D (5 bases). V was clipped by 3 bases and J by 12 bases, with 15 bases between them. CDR1 is SEHNR, CDR2 FQNEAQ, per germline (reference sequence). The CDR3 sequence is 13 residues long. The CDR3 sequence is CASSFRQGWGQFF. Here the CDR3 DNA reads TGTGCCAGCAGCTTTAGGCAGGGTTGGGGGCAGTTCTTC.

The gene calls are TRBV6-6 and TRBJ1-2; tentative D call: TRBD1 (5 bases). Germline V gives CDR1 MNHNY, CDR2 SVGAGI (reference sequence). This CDR3 contains 15 residues. Trimming removed 5 bases at V and 5 bases at J, with 18 bases between. The chain's CDR3 is CASSQMDGGFYGYTF. CDR3 nucleotides: TGTGCCAGCAGTCAAATGGACGGGGGTTTTTATGGCTACACCTTC.

This clonotype has at least ten counts. The chain has TRBV4-1 and TRBJ1-6; a weak D match, TRBD1 (5 bases). Germline V gene lookup returns CDR1 MGHRA and CDR2 YSYEKL. This CDR3 is 14 amino acids long. Trimming removed 8 bases at V and 8 bases at J, with 16 bases between. The CDR3 spells CASAHGRGDSPLHF. In DNA form, the CDR3 reads TGCGCCAGCGCCCACGGTAGGGGTGATTCACCCCTCCACTTT.

This chain connects TRBV20-1 to TRBJ1-3; 8 bases fit TRBD1. The CDR3 is made up of 16 amino acids. Germline CDR1 is DFQATT and CDR2 is SNEGSKA (reference sequence). The V and J ends lost 6 bases and 2 bases, in that order; junction bases with no gene match: 12. CDR3 DNA: TGCAGTGCCACACCTAGGACAGGGAGGGCTGGAAACACCATATATTTT. It yields the protein CSATPRTGRAGNTIYF.